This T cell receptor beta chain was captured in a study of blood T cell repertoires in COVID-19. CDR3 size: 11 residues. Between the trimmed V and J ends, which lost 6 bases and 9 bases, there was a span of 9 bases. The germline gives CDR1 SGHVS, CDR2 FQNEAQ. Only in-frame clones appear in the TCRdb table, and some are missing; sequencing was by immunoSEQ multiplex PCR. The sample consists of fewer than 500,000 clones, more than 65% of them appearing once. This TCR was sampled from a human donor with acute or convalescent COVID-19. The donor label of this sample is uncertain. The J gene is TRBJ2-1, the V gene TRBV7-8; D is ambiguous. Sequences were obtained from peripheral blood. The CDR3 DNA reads TGTGCCAGCAGGGGCTTCCTTGAGCAGTTCTTC. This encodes CASRGFLEQFF.